A single TCR beta chain is shown here with its context. These data originate in a study of T cell changes during pregnancy in multiple sclerosis. Unmatched junction bases numbered 3, after V lost 2 bases and J lost 9 bases. CDR1 and CDR2 (germline): MNHEY, SVGAGI. This CDR3 has 13 amino acids. Produced via immunoSEQ multiplex PCR; TCRdb's table is partial and in-frame only. Counted here are under 55,000 clones, approximately 90% occurring once; the ten biggest clones make up under 2%. The receptor was isolated from a female donor with multiple sclerosis, enrolled in a pregnancy study. V usage is TRBV6-5 and J usage is TRBJ1-5; 8 positions agree with TRBD1. The specimen was peripheral blood, collected in the first trimester of pregnancy. The CDR3 here is CASSYGTGGPQHF. The CDR3 DNA sequence: TGTGCCAGCAGTTACGGAACAGGGGGGCCCCAGCATTTT.